Following are 29 T cell receptor beta chains from one sample sequenced in a study of vaccination effects on CD4 cells after COVID-19. Their antigens are not known. Data came from immunoSEQ multiplex PCR; TCRdb stores just in-frame clones and leaves some out. The sample yields about 45,000 clones, approximately 70% seen once. Subsequent to 10 days of culture, CD4+ T cells were isolated. Participants completed two doses of the BNT162b2 or mRNA-1273 vaccine. The sequenced sample was CD4+ T cells from PBMCs cultured without peptide, obtained after COVID-19 vaccination. All receptors come from a human donor who received a COVID-19 vaccine.

This sequence joins TRBV18 and TRBJ1-1; D unclear. V gave up 1 base and J gave up 4 bases, with 13 bases separating them. CDR3 size: 15 residues. Looked up from germline, CDR1 is KGHSH and CDR2 is LQKENI. The CDR3 region has the DNA TGTGCCAGCTCACCACTACTGGAGAAGACCACTGAAGCTTTCTTT. It specifies CASSPLLEKTTEAFF.

The chain combines TRBV4-1 with TRBJ2-2; D is perhaps TRBD1 (5 bases). The V gene's germline CDR1 is MGHRA and CDR2 YSYEKL. V lost 2 bases, J lost 0 bases, and 10 bases lay in between. The CDR3 consists of 16 residues. CDR3 loop: CASSQSQDPNTGELFF. CDR3 coding DNA: TGCGCCAGCAGCCAATCACAGGACCCGAACACCGGGGAGCTGTTTTTT.

Written as DNA, the CDR3 is TGTGCCAGCAGTGAGAACTCGGCCAGCACTCAAGAGACCCAGTACTTC. As protein: CASSENSASTQETQYF. The chain employs TRBV6-1 and TRBJ2-5; D call uncertain. There are 16 residues in the CDR3. V gave up 3 bases and J gave up 2 bases, with 16 bases separating them. Per germline, CDR1 MNHNS and CDR2 SASEGT.

This rearrangement joins TRBV5-1 to TRBJ1-4, with 8 bases matching TRBD1. The length of the CDR3 is 16 residues. V was pared by 2 bases and J by 8 bases, with 11 bases of the junction left unmatched. CDR1 and CDR2 from the germline V gene are SGHRS and YFSETQ. This CDR3 is CASSLTGQGAGEKLFF. The DNA for the CDR3 is TGCGCCAGCAGCTTAACCGGCCAGGGGGCAGGGGAAAAACTGTTTTTT. Full variable domain (remainder filled in from reference TRBV5-1 and TRBJ1-4): KAGVTQTPRYLIKTRGQQVTLSCSPISGHRSVSWYQQTPGQGLQFLFEYFSETQRNKGNFPGRFSGRQFSNSRSEMNVSTLELGDSALYLCASSLTGQGAGEKLFFGSGTQLSVL.

The V and J genes are TRBV6-5 and TRBJ2-5, with 10 bases matching TRBD1. The CDR3 is made up of 15 amino acids. Per the germline V gene, CDR1 is MNHEY and CDR2 is SVGAGI. V shed 7 bases, J shed 1 base, and the junction held 6 bases outside the gene matches. The CDR3 region is CASNDRGRGQETQYF. Written as DNA, the CDR3 is TGTGCCAGCAACGACAGGGGGCGAGGCCAAGAGACCCAGTACTTC.

The V call is TRBV6-5, the J call TRBJ2-3, with D unclear. CDR3 length: 12 residues. The V gene lost 5 bases and the J gene lost 2 bases, with 5 bases spanning the gap. The germline gives CDR1 MNHEY, CDR2 SVGAGI. CDR3 amino acids: CASSPDTDTQYF. The CDR3 DNA follows: TGTGCCAGCAGTCCGGACACAGATACGCAGTATTTT.

The chain carries TRBV6-4 and TRBJ1-2, with D possibly TRBD1 on 5 matching bases. CDR1 is MRHNA and CDR2 is SNTAGT in the germline V gene. The CDR3 consists of 14 residues. V was cut by 4 bases and J by 0 bases, with 9 bases left in between. CDR3 DNA: TGTGCCAGCAGTGTTGGGGGTCCTAACTATGGCTACACCTTC. Translation: CASSVGGPNYGYTF.

The V gene is TRBV24-1, the J gene TRBJ2-1, with a tentative D call TRBD1 (5 bases). Germline CDR1 and CDR2: KGHDR and SFDVKD. V lost 2 bases to trimming and J lost 9 bases, with 16 bases between them. CDR3 length equals 15 residues. CDR3 residues: CATSDSDWTTAEQFF. CDR3 coding DNA: TGTGCCACCAGTGATTCCGACTGGACAACGGCTGAGCAGTTCTTC.

The rearrangement joins TRBV29-1 to TRBJ1-1; D remains unclear. The germline V gene has CDR1 SQVTM and CDR2 ANQGSEA. Trimming pared 7 bases from V and 1 base from J, leaving 10 bases between. The CDR3 contains 12 residues. This CDR3 reads CSGARSNTEAFF. In DNA, the CDR3 is TGCAGCGGGGCCAGATCGAACACTGAAGCTTTCTTT. Together with reference TRBV29-1 and TRBJ1-1, the CDR3 gives the full variable domain: SAVISQKPSRDICQRGTSLTIQCQVDSQVTMMFWYRQQPGQSLTLIATANQGSEATYESGFVIDKFPISRPNLTFSTLTVSNMSPEDSSIYLCSGARSNTEAFFGQGTRLTVV.

This chain links TRBV5-1 with TRBJ2-7; possibly TRBD1 for D (6 bases). Germline lookup yields CDR1 SGHRS and CDR2 YFSETQ. The CDR3 length is 12 residues. Trimming pared 4 bases from V and 6 bases from J, leaving 11 bases between. The CDR3 sequence: CASSRTASEQYF. DNA of the CDR3: TGCGCCAGCAGCCGGACAGCGTCCGAGCAGTACTTC. The variable domain in full, completed from reference TRBV5-1 and TRBJ2-7, reads KAGVTQTPRYLIKTRGQQVTLSCSPISGHRSVSWYQQTPGQGLQFLFEYFSETQRNKGNFPGRFSGRQFSNSRSEMNVSTLELGDSALYLCASSRTASEQYFGPGTRLTVT.

In its sample, this clone was seen a few times. The J gene is TRBJ2-3, the V gene TRBV14, with D perhaps given as TRBD1 or TRBD2 (6 bases each). The CDR3 runs to 17 residues. Germline CDR1 and CDR2: SGHDN and FVKESK. The V gene lost 0 bases and the J gene lost 4 bases, with 17 bases spanning the gap. The CDR3 spells CASSQDVGGRTADTQYF. CDR3 nucleotides: TGTGCCAGCAGCCAAGATGTAGGGGGGAGGACCGCAGATACGCAGTATTTT.

This chain connects TRBV13 to TRBJ2-7; D not certain. Trimming stripped 5 bases from V and 0 bases from J, with 11 bases between. This CDR3 region has 14 residues. Germline V gives CDR1 PRHDT, CDR2 FYEKMQ (reference sequence). CDR3 amino acids: CASSGPRPSYEQYF. CDR3 in DNA: TGTGCCAGCAGCGGTCCGCGTCCCTCCTACGAGCAGTACTTC.

The CDR3 DNA is TGTGCCACCAGTGATACCGGGTTGGGAGTGACTGAAGCTTTCTTT. Amino acid sequence: CATSDTGLGVTEAFF. The gene calls are TRBV24-1 and TRBJ1-1; D unresolved. Germline V gene lookup returns CDR1 KGHDR and CDR2 SFDVKD. The CDR3 consists of 15 residues. With 3 bases removed from V and 5 bases from J, the gap between germline ends came to 15 bases.

J is TRBJ2-2 and V is TRBV10-3; TRBD2 agrees at 7 bases. This CDR3 has 12 amino acids. After removal of 7 bases from V and 7 bases from J, the junction contained 3 bases not matched to a gene. The germline gives CDR1 ENHRY, CDR2 SYGVKD. The CDR3 DNA reads TGTGCCATCACCGGGGGGATCGGGGAGCTGTTTTTT. Protein: CAITGGIGELFF.

The gene calls are TRBV6-1 and TRBJ1-3; D is unclear. Germline V gene data show CDR1 as MNHNS and CDR2 as SASEGT. The CDR3 totals 16 residues. V gave up 1 base and J gave up 0 bases, with 10 bases separating them. CDR3 amino acids: CASSEGFPRSGNTIYF. CDR3 in DNA: TGTGCCAGCAGTGAAGGGTTCCCTCGCTCTGGAAACACCATATATTTT.

The gene calls are TRBV7-9 and TRBJ2-2; 10 bases agree with TRBD2. The CDR3 is made up of 14 amino acids. Trimming took 2 bases from V and 6 from J; bases not matched to a gene: 0. Germline CDR1 is SEHNR and CDR2 is FQNEAQ (reference sequence). CDR3 loop: CASSLLAGAGELFF. The DNA for the CDR3 is TGTGCCAGCAGCTTACTAGCGGGAGCCGGGGAGCTGTTTTTT.

The chain couples TRBV6-5 to TRBJ1-2; 8 nucleotides line up with TRBD1. Germline V gene sequence: CDR1 MNHEY, CDR2 SVGAGI. This CDR3 is built from 15 residues. After removal of 8 bases from V and 1 base from J, the junction contained 9 bases not matched to a gene. This CDR3 is CASFNRDRRNYGYTF. The CDR3 DNA sequence: TGTGCCAGCTTTAACCGGGACAGGCGTAACTATGGCTACACCTTC.

The V call is TRBV14, the J call TRBJ1-1; perhaps TRBD1 as D (5 bases). Trimming cost V 0 bases and J 0 bases, with 11 bases left between them. The CDR3 contains 16 residues. Germline V gives CDR1 SGHDN, CDR2 FVKESK. The chain's CDR3 is CASSQDWGRVNTEAFF. CDR3 coding DNA: TGTGCCAGCAGCCAAGATTGGGGCAGGGTGAACACTGAAGCTTTCTTT.

The CDR3, as DNA: TGCGCCAGCAGCAAACGGACTGGCGAAGAGACCCAGTACTTC. Protein: CASSKRTGEETQYF. This chain links TRBV4-1 with TRBJ2-5, with a weak D call TRBD2 (5 bases). The CDR3 consists of 14 residues. Germline CDR1 and CDR2: MGHRA and YSYEKL. Trimming pared 5 bases from V and 3 bases from J, leaving 13 bases between.

This chain joins TRBV5-5 and TRBJ1-1; perhaps TRBD1 as D (5 bases). Germline V gene lookup returns CDR1 SGHKS and CDR2 YYEKEE (reference sequence). The CDR3 runs to 13 residues. Trimming shortened V by 3 bases and J by 14 bases, and 20 bases separated the two germline ends. CDR3 region: CASSSRDGLSRFF. CDR3 nucleotides: TGTGCCAGCAGCTCCAGGGACGGCCTTTCACGATTCTTT.

This clone was seen a handful of times. The genes are TRBV5-1 and TRBJ2-2; 7 bases agree with TRBD1. Germline values: CDR1 SGHRS, CDR2 YFSETQ. V gave up 3 bases and J gave up 6 bases; unmatched junction bases: 8. This CDR3 is 15 amino acids long. The CDR3 spells CASSSATGVPGELFF. The CDR3 region has the DNA TGCGCCAGCAGCTCCGCTACAGGGGTTCCCGGGGAGCTGTTTTTT.

This clone has more than one count but fewer than ten. The chain employs TRBV27 and TRBJ2-1, with D perhaps TRBD1 or TRBD2 (6 bases each). The CDR3 spans 16 residues. The ends were cut back, 5 bases at V and 4 bases at J, with 18 bases in the middle. Germline-derived CDR1 and CDR2 are MNHEY and SMNVEV (reference sequence). This chain's CDR3 is CASSVEGDPEYNEQFF. CDR3 DNA sequence: TGTGCCAGCAGTGTGGAGGGGGATCCCGAGTACAATGAGCAGTTCTTC.

The chain is built from TRBV11-1 and TRBJ2-7; weak D call: TRBD2 (5 bases). The V end lost 2 bases, the J end lost 0 bases, and 11 bases lay between the germline ends. This CDR3 has 15 amino acids. In germline, CDR1 is SGHAT, CDR2 FQDESV (reference sequence). The CDR3: CASSLTRLSSYEQYF. CDR3 in DNA: TGTGCCAGCAGCTTAACTCGACTAAGCTCCTACGAGCAGTACTTC.

The chain employs TRBV2 and TRBJ1-5; 8 bases line up with TRBD1. CDR1 and CDR2 from the germline V gene are SNHLY and FYNNEI. There are 15 residues in the CDR3. Unmatched junction bases numbered 10, after V lost 6 bases and J lost 6 bases. The CDR3 DNA reads as TGTGCCAGCAGCGGCGGACAGGGTCGTGGTCAGCCCCAGCATTTT. Translation: CASSGGQGRGQPQHF.

This CDR3 is CASSHTPLRVSSYEQYF. The DNA for the CDR3 is TGTGCCAGCAGCCACACCCCCCTCCGGGTAAGCTCCTACGAGCAGTACTTC. The rearrangement links TRBV6-2 or TRBV6-3 to TRBJ2-7; the D is unclear. The CDR3 is made up of 17 amino acids. CDR1 is MNHEY and CDR2 is SVGEGT in the germline V gene. The V gene lost 6 bases and the J gene lost 0 bases, with 21 bases spanning the gap.

The genes are TRBV6-5 and TRBJ1-3; D possibly corresponds to TRBD1 (6 bases). CDR1 and CDR2 from the germline V gene are MNHEY and SVGAGI. Trimming pared 6 bases from V and 4 bases from J, leaving 10 bases between. This CDR3 region has 13 residues. The CDR3 DNA sequence: TGTGCCAGCAGCACCACAGGGGGAAACACCATATATTTT. Its translation: CASSTTGGNTIYF.

The V gene is TRBV5-1, the J gene TRBJ2-3; perhaps TRBD1 as D (5 bases). The CDR3 consists of 14 residues. With 2 bases removed from V and 3 bases from J, the gap between germline ends came to 10 bases. Germline V gene sequence: CDR1 SGHRS, CDR2 YFSETQ. CDR3 bases: TGCGCCAGCAGCTTACAGGTGACAACAGATACGCAGTATTTT. It codes for CASSLQVTTDTQYF.

V and J are TRBV4-1 and TRBJ2-2; 9 nucleotides line up with TRBD2. The CDR3 consists of 16 residues. Germline V lookup: CDR1 MGHRA, CDR2 YSYEKL. The J segment lost 6 bases and the V segment lost 8 bases, leaving 13 bases of the junction unmatched. The CDR3 coding sequence is TGCGCCAGCGCCTCGGGGGCGGGGGGGCGTGCCGGGGAGCTGTTTTTT. Amino acids: CASASGAGGRAGELFF.

J is TRBJ1-2 and V is TRBV28; 8 positions match TRBD1. Germline loops: CDR1 MDHEN, CDR2 SYDVKM. J was trimmed by 8 bases and V by 5 bases; bases with no gene match: 7. The CDR3 length is 13 residues. CDR3 in DNA: TGTGCCAGCAGTGCAGGACAGGGATTCGGCTACACCTTC. Amino acid sequence: CASSAGQGFGYTF.